This record covers a single TCR beta chain. This CDR3 is built from 15 residues. V was cut by 1 base and J by 4 bases, with 13 bases left in between. The germline CDR1 and CDR2 sequences are SGHTA and FQGNSA. This entry belongs to a study of blood T cell repertoires in COVID-19. For the study at large: Researchers got acute and convalescent COVID-19 samples from the United States, Italy and Spain. T cells, B-cell-depleted T cells, or PBMCs provided the cDNA or gDNA that served as material.

Authors' data handling: Nucleated cell number was recorded as an estimate derived from reference gene primer amplification. Measured with immunoSEQ multiplex PCR; TCRdb has only the in-frame clones, and not every one. The V and J calls and the clone size are those of that table, but D and trimming were determined from the DNA. The sample carries around 150,000 clones, 85% recorded once. The TCR comes from a human donor with acute or convalescent COVID-19. The donor label of this sample is uncertain. V gene TRBV7-2 combines with J gene TRBJ2-5; the D is unclear. The sequencing input was peripheral blood. The CDR3: CASSLDGSLRETQYF. The CDR3 DNA reads TGTGCCAGCAGCTTAGATGGCAGTTTAAGAGAGACCCAGTACTTC.